This T cell receptor beta chain was observed in a study of CD4 T cells in relation to SARS-CoV-2 and coronaviruses (dated by TCRdb to the early 2020s). About the investigation overall: In the ViraFEST assay, PBMCs were cultured with antigen for roughly eleven days, after which TCR beta CDR3s were sequenced to identify clonal expansions specific to the antigen. The negative reference condition was either a culture with an HIV-1 Nef peptide pool or a culture with no peptide. Shared crossreactive spike epitopes were mapped to their HLA restriction using patient-derived lymphoblastoid cell lines. At the level of individual TCR clonotypes, the study measured memory CD4+ T cell crossreactivity between SARS-CoV-2 spike protein and common cold coronavirus spike proteins. The Adaptive Biotechnologies TCR-sequencing kit was used to sequence samples from a few pre-COVID donors and the naive versus memory experiments, whereas other data were Illumina-based. For other donors in the study, expansion assays were sequenced with a different, Illumina-based TCR-beta assay. Study-level results and caveats: Small numbers of patients and of tested TCRs limited the study. Crossreactivity analysis centred on spike protein, so crossreactivity against other viral proteins was not assessed. Significantly weaker SARS-CoV-2-driven expansion was shown by crossreactive clones than by monoreactive clones, consistent with antigenic imprinting. Memory CD4+ clonotypes crossrecognizing SARS-CoV-2 and at least one common cold coronavirus spike were found in roughly 59% of donors. No donor contributed both pre-pandemic and post-infection samples, which limited tracing the source of pre-existing responses.

In regard to this clone: The target of this receptor is not known. The germline gene is not matched at one end of the junction; a read error may be the cause.

Libraries were made using the immunoSEQ multiplex PCR assay. In the source study's methods: Preprocessing removed nonproductive sequences and CDR3s not starting with C, not ending with F or W, or shorter than 7 amino acids. Antigen-specific clonotypes were called with the MANAFEST web app on the basis of expansion relative to the reference and to other culture wells. A clone was considered positive if the clone showed significant expansion compared with the reference culture in 2 of 3 replicate wells at an FDR below 0.05. To be called positive, a clone also had to show significant expansion compared with every other tandem well and an odds ratio greater than 5. CDR3 homology was quantified as pairwise Levenshtein distance, calculated with the stringdist R package after three terminal residues were trimmed from each end. TCRdb obtained this table from immuneACCESS and retained in-frame rearrangements with V and J assigned. These tables miss some clones; where compared with another copy, unresolved V genes account for less than half of the shortfall, and the remainder is unexplained. The V and J calls and clone size were taken over from that table, and D and trimming were inferred from the DNA. This sample has about 26,000 clones in its table, and around 80% of those were observed once. The ten most abundant clones make up about 9.4% of the sample.

The germline V gene provides CDR1 LGHNA and CDR2 YSLEER. The cysteine opens and the phenylalanine closes a CDR3 of 14 amino acids. CDR3 DNA only is kept here, 42 bases in frame from base 1. CD4+ T cells from unexposed donors were collected before the COVID-19 pandemic (2011-2018). Following 10 days of culture, the EasySep CD4+ T cell isolation kit was used to isolate CD4+ T cells. As cell numbers permitted, CD4+ T cells from unexposed donors were tested for reactivity to SARS-CoV-2 S and N and to four common cold coronavirus spike pools. Around 1.9 million PBMCs per well were cultured in IMDM with approximately 5% human AB serum and about 10 IU/ml IL-2. Half of the culture medium was replaced with fresh IL-2-containing medium on days 3 and 7. Triplicate replicate wells were generally used for each peptide culture condition. Leukapheresis product for the unexposed donors was purchased commercially. Ficoll-Paque PLUS gradient centrifugation was used to isolate PBMCs from leukapheresis product or whole blood. PBMCs were either cryopreserved at -140 degrees C or used fresh in the expansion assay. The QIAamp Micro DNA Kit was used to extract genomic DNA from the CD4+ T cells.

The V and J segments used are TRBV4-3 and TRBJ2-7; the D gene identity is not certain. This receptor was obtained from a human donor in good health. The source material was CD4+ T cells from PBMCs, cultured in vitro. The DNA sequence is as follows: TGCGCCAGCAGCAAAGAGTCGAGCTCCTACGAGCAGTACTTC. Protein translation: CASSKESSSYEQYF.